The 22 T cell receptor beta chains presented below share a single source sample, sequenced in a study of CXCR3-negative and CXCR3-positive naive CD8 T cells (dated by TCRdb to between 2018 and 2021). These reads were obtained on a NextSeq 550. The Human TCR Profiling Kit (MiLaboratory) was used to prepare UMI-labeled 5' RACE TRB cDNA libraries. After TCRdb reprocessed the reads, each CDR3 protein sequence was kept as one row, without DNA. The data table for this sample lists just over 40,000 distinct CDR3 sequences. In total, the top ten clones hold 1.5% to 2% of the sample. The specimen was naive CXCR3- CD8+ T cells from blood. The sample's cell subset or site label, in plain terms: CD45RO-CCR7+CD27+CD95- naive CD8+ T cells lacking CXCR3 (TNR3-). The receptors were sampled from a human donor in good health. Some clones in this sample may be carry-over from other donors' samples.

The J gene is TRBJ2-7, the V gene TRBV6-2 or TRBV6-3; TCRdb's D call, TRBD1, is unchecked because there is no DNA. Germline V gives CDR1 MNHEY, CDR2 SVGEGT. This CDR3 is built from 14 residues. The CDR3: CASSYYDSFYEQYF.

V usage is TRBV5-1 and J usage is TRBJ2-1; there is no DNA to check the TCRdb D call of TRBD1. The CDR3 is 12 amino acids. Per germline, CDR1 SGHRS and CDR2 YFSETQ. The CDR3 protein is CASSPQGTEQFF.

The genes are TRBV29-1 and TRBJ2-5; TCRdb outputs TRBD2, but without DNA this stays unchecked. Germline CDR1 reads SQVTM; CDR2 reads ANQGSEA. The CDR3 contains 12 residues. The CDR3 spells CSVGAGQETQYF.

This rearrangement joins TRBV15 to TRBJ2-1. There are 15 residues in the CDR3. CDR1 and CDR2 from the germline V gene are LNHNV and YYDKDF (reference sequence). The CDR3 sequence is CATSGGRDSYNEQFF.

The J gene is TRBJ2-5, the V gene TRBV4-3; absent DNA, TCRdb's TRBD1 call cannot be checked. CDR1 LGHNA and CDR2 YSLEER come from the germline V gene. CDR3 length equals 16 residues. CDR3 residues: CASSQDLPDRRSTQYF.

V and J are TRBV2 and TRBJ2-2. This CDR3 is 16 amino acids long. Germline V gene data show CDR1 as SNHLY and CDR2 as FYNNEI. The CDR3 reads CASSDVGVSGTWELFF.

J is TRBJ2-7 and V is TRBV28. The CDR3 runs 15 residues. The germline CDR1 and CDR2 sequences are MDHEN and SYDVKM. CDR3 protein: CASSLTPRGSYEQYF.

The genes are TRBV10-1 and TRBJ2-7. The germline V gene has CDR1 WNHNN and CDR2 SYGVQD (reference sequence). This CDR3 spans 12 amino acids. The CDR3 is CASSEDTYEQYF.

V usage is TRBV6-5 and J usage is TRBJ2-3. Germline lookup yields CDR1 MNHEY and CDR2 SVGAGI. This CDR3 is built from 15 residues. CDR3 sequence reads: CASGSTPYESDTQYF.

This rearrangement joins TRBV28 to TRBJ2-3; there is no DNA to check the TCRdb D call of TRBD1. Germline V gives CDR1 MDHEN, CDR2 SYDVKM. The CDR3 is 17 amino acids. The CDR3 reads CASEGGAHMLSTDTQYF.

The chain couples TRBV4-3 to TRBJ1-1; TCRdb gives TRBD1 as the D gene, but with no DNA this cannot be confirmed. This CDR3 is built from 15 residues. Germline V gene sequence: CDR1 LGHNA, CDR2 YSLEER. This CDR3 reads CASTRTGGLQTEAFF.

This chain connects TRBV4-3 to TRBJ2-1; TCRdb indicates TRBD2, and absent DNA this call remains unverified. The CDR3 covers 15 residues. Germline loops: CDR1 LGHNA, CDR2 YSLEER. The CDR3: CASSQDRAHYNEQFF.

The V call is TRBV15, the J call TRBJ2-1; with no DNA, the TCRdb D assignment of TRBD2 cannot be verified. The CDR3 has 13 residues. The germline V gene has CDR1 LNHNV and CDR2 YYDKDF (reference sequence). The chain's CDR3 is CATSSERRDEQFF. The variable domain in full, with the rest retrieved from reference TRBV15 and TRBJ2-1, is DAMVIQNPRYQVTQFGKPVTLSCSQTLNHNVMYWYQQKSSQAPKLLFHYYDKDFNNEADTPDNFQSRRPNTSFCFLDIRSPGLGDTAMYLCATSSERRDEQFFGPGTRLTVL.

The chain couples TRBV29-1 to TRBJ1-1; the D call of TRBD1 rests on TCRdb alone, since no DNA is present to check it. CDR3 length: 13 residues. The germline CDR1 and CDR2 sequences are SQVTM and ANQGSEA. This CDR3 is CSVKAGQNTEAFF.

The chain carries TRBV29-1 and TRBJ2-7; TCRdb lists TRBD2, though no DNA is available to test this call. The CDR3 totals 13 residues. CDR1 is SQVTM, CDR2 ANQGSEA, per germline. The CDR3: CSASTSGSYEQYF.

V and J are TRBV28 and TRBJ2-6. The CDR3 covers 14 residues. Looked up from germline, CDR1 is MDHEN and CDR2 is SYDVKM. The CDR3: CASSLRVGANVLTF.

The chain employs TRBV4-3 and TRBJ1-1. There are 16 residues in the CDR3. Germline CDR1 and CDR2: LGHNA and YSLEER. The CDR3 spells CASSQGGDAGNTEAFF.

This chain joins TRBV5-1 and TRBJ2-7; TCRdb gives TRBD1 as the D gene, but with no DNA this cannot be confirmed. The V gene's germline CDR1 is SGHRS and CDR2 YFSETQ. This CDR3 contains 14 residues. This CDR3 reads CASKAEGAAYEQYF.

The chain combines TRBV29-1 with TRBJ2-3; TCRdb proposes TRBD2, but this gene call is untestable without DNA. Germline V CDR1 and CDR2: SQVTM, ANQGSEA. There are 13 residues in the CDR3. CDR3: CSVPGGGTDTQYF.

The J gene is TRBJ2-7, the V gene TRBV7-9; checking the TCRdb D call of TRBD1 is not possible without DNA. The CDR3 contains 14 residues. Germline V gene lookup returns CDR1 SEHNR and CDR2 FQNEAQ (reference sequence). This CDR3 reads CASSLGQGAYEQYF.

The chain carries TRBV7-3 and TRBJ2-1; there is no DNA to check the TCRdb D call of TRBD1. Germline V gene sequence: CDR1 SGHTA, CDR2 FQGTGA. The CDR3 extends over 16 amino acids. CDR3 sequence: CASSLGGGGAYNEQFF.

The V call is TRBV19, the J call TRBJ1-2; the TRBD1 assignment by TCRdb is unverifiable without DNA. The CDR3 has 11 amino acids. Germline V gives CDR1 LNHDA, CDR2 SQIVND (reference sequence). CDR3: CAGGNRRGYTF.